A single sample gave rise to the 7 T cell receptor beta chains below, sequenced in a study of radiation and T cells in renal cell carcinoma. Using immunoSEQ multiplex PCR, the repertoire was profiled, and TCRdb retains in-frame clones only, with some absent. The sample has about 8,900 clones, 55% to 70% seen once. Treatment reported: treatment-naive control, cytoreductive nephrectomy. The source was tumor tissue, collected from a patient whose treatment was nephrectomy without radiotherapy. These receptors were taken from a man between 60 and 75 years old with renal cell carcinoma.

The rearrangement uses TRBV4-2 and TRBJ1-4, with TRBD1 matching over 7 bases. Trimming at V came to 4 bases and at J to 4 bases, leaving 6 bases not matched to a gene. CDR1 and CDR2 (germline): LGHNA, YNFKEQ. The CDR3 sequence is 15 residues long. In DNA form, the CDR3 reads TGTGCCAGCAGCCGAGACAGGGCCTATAATGAAAAACTGTTTTTT. This translates into CASSRDRAYNEKLFF.

This sequence joins TRBV4-1 and TRBJ2-2; perhaps TRBD1 as D (5 bases). Trimming cost V 4 bases and J 6 bases, with 12 bases left between them. CDR1 and CDR2 (germline): MGHRA, YSYEKL. This CDR3 has 14 residues. CDR3 protein: CASSLGQGPGELFF. DNA for the CDR3: TGCGCCAGCAGCCTTGGGCAGGGTCCCGGGGAGCTGTTTTTT.

J is TRBJ1-1 and V is TRBV5-1; 8 bases agree with TRBD1. This CDR3 is 14 amino acids long. Germline V gene sequence: CDR1 SGHRS, CDR2 YFSETQ. Germline trimming cut 0 bases from V and 10 bases from J; bases unmatched to any gene: 8. As DNA, the CDR3 is TGCGCCAGCAGCTTGGAAGGCAGGGGGCGCGGAGCTTTCTTT. This encodes CASSLEGRGRGAFF.

The rearrangement joins TRBV5-6 to TRBJ1-1; weak D call: TRBD1 (6 bases). CDR1 SGHDT and CDR2 YYEEEE come from the germline V gene. The CDR3 runs 14 residues. V shed 4 bases and J shed 2 bases, with 12 bases lying between them. The CDR3 DNA sequence: TGTGCCAGCAGCCCCGGGACATCTAACACTGAAGCTTTCTTT. Residues: CASSPGTSNTEAFF.

This clone was counted between two and nine times. This chain joins TRBV27 and TRBJ2-1, with D possibly TRBD1 on 5 matching bases. The germline gives CDR1 MNHEY, CDR2 SMNVEV (reference sequence). There are 16 residues in the CDR3. V lost 5 bases and J lost 0, with 14 bases in between. CDR3 amino acids: CASSRQILSSYNEQFF. CDR3 bases: TGTGCCAGCAGTCGACAGATCCTAAGCTCCTACAATGAGCAGTTCTTC.

V and J are TRBV7-9 and TRBJ2-7; D possibly corresponds to TRBD2 (5 bases). This CDR3 has 14 amino acids. The V end lost 5 bases, the J end lost 5 bases, and 16 bases lay between the germline ends. Per the germline V gene, CDR1 is SEHNR and CDR2 is FQNEAQ (reference sequence). CDR3: CASSLTSGKDEQYF. The CDR3 nucleotides are TGTGCCAGCAGCCTTACTAGTGGGAAGGACGAGCAGTACTTC.

This clone is classed as medium-sized (0.01 to 0.1%). Germline and junction disagree at one end, which may indicate a read error. This sequence joins TRBV5-1 and TRBJ1-5, with D possibly being TRBD1 (6 bases). The CDR3 spans 14 residues. Germline V CDR1 and CDR2: SGHRS, YFSETQ. The CDR3, as DNA: TGTGATATGAGAGGCGGGACAAGCAATCAGCCCCAGCATTTT. Its protein is CDMRGGTSNQPQHF.